This T cell receptor (beta chain) was captured by sequencing in a study of T-cell reconstitution after alpha-beta-depleted transplantation in children. This CDR3 contains 13 residues. Germline V gene sequence: CDR1 MNHNS, CDR2 SASEGT. V was clipped by 5 bases and J by 6 bases, with 11 bases between them. TCRbeta library construction was performed incorporating unique molecular identifiers. TCRdb re-called the PCR reads through MiXCR, storing one row per CDR3 protein. The data contain fewer than 120,000 distinct CDR3 sequences, 10% of them singletons. There are many counts of this clonotype. V usage is TRBV6-1 and J usage is TRBJ2-1, with D maybe TRBD1 (5 bases). The sequence was obtained from a human donor who donated a stem cell graft to a child with acute lymphoblastic leukemia. The sample in question was PBMCs from the stem cell graft donor, obtained from the stem cell graft. CDR3 DNA sequence: TGTGCCAGCAGTCCCAGGGTGGCCAATGAGCAGTTCTTC. It translates to CASSPRVANEQFF.